A single sample gave rise to the 26 T cell receptor beta chains below, sequenced in a study of blood T cells in healthy people across ages. The second PCR ran 7 to 11 cycles with a sample-barcoded 5' primer and J-beta primers. From the 5' RACE reads, TCRdb called clonotypes with MiXCR, one entry per CDR3 protein. The sample carries about 800,000 distinct CDR3 sequences, about 62% recorded once. Sequencing was done on a sample of blood. Receptor source: a young man in good health.

This chain connects TRBV20-1 to TRBJ2-5, with a possible D match to TRBD2 (5 bases). CDR3 length equals 13 residues. Germline loops: CDR1 DFQATT, CDR2 SNEGSKA (reference sequence). V lost 5 bases, J lost 7 bases, and 17 bases lay in between. Here the CDR3 reads CSAPDSLGGTQYF. In DNA form, the CDR3 reads TGCAGTGCTCCGGACTCCTTGGGCGGGACCCAGTACTTC.

This clonotype turned up a few times. This chain uses TRBV14 with TRBJ2-1; unclear D gene. The V and J ends lost 5 bases and 7 bases respectively, with 6 bases between them. The germline V gene has CDR1 SGHDN and CDR2 FVKESK. The CDR3 totals 11 residues. The CDR3 region has the DNA TGTGCCAGCAGCAGCCAGAATGAGCAGTTCTTC. Translated: CASSSQNEQFF.

This chain joins TRBV15 and TRBJ2-1, with D unresolved. This CDR3 has 16 amino acids. Germline V CDR1 and CDR2: LNHNV, YYDKDF (reference sequence). The V and J ends lost 3 bases and 7 bases respectively, with 19 bases between them. CDR3 sequence reads: CATSRAYDPAGNEQFF. CDR3 DNA sequence: TGTGCCACCAGCAGGGCTTATGACCCAGCCGGGAATGAGCAGTTCTTC.

To note about this clonotype: This clone may be a read error of a much larger clone one base away. The J gene is TRBJ2-7, the V gene TRBV27, with 10 nucleotides matching TRBD2. CDR1 MNHEY and CDR2 SMNVEV come from the germline V gene (reference sequence). CDR3 length: 18 amino acids. The V segment lost 3 bases and the J segment 4 bases; nucleotides outside the gene matches: 15. The CDR3 nucleotides are TGTGCCAGCAGTTTTGCAGCTAGCGGGGGACTCGACGGGTACGAGCAGTACTTC. Translated: CASSFAASGGLDGYEQYF.

The chain links TRBV7-9 to TRBJ2-5, with D possibly being TRBD2 (7 bases). Germline CDR1 SEHNR, CDR2 FQNEAQ (reference sequence). The CDR3 length is 16 residues. The germline V and J ends were trimmed by 2 bases and 4 bases, with 17 bases remaining between them. CDR3 sequence: CASSLTSAGAGETQYF. As DNA, the CDR3 is TGTGCCAGCAGCTTAACTTCCGCGGGGGCAGGAGAGACCCAGTACTTC.

The chain is built from TRBV7-2 and TRBJ2-3; 10 bases map to TRBD2. The ends lost 4 bases at V and 6 bases at J; junction bases unmatched: 13. Germline lookup yields CDR1 SGHTA and CDR2 FQGNSA. The CDR3 is 17 residues long. DNA of the CDR3: TGTGCCAGCAGCTCAAGGACTAGCGGAGGCCGGGCGGATACGCAGTATTTT. It specifies CASSSRTSGGRADTQYF.

This chain uses TRBV20-1 with TRBJ2-4, with D unresolved. Trimming took off 5 bases at V and 0 bases at J, with 20 bases between the two ends. Germline CDR1 reads DFQATT; CDR2 reads SNEGSKA (reference sequence). The CDR3 runs to 17 residues. CDR3 DNA sequence: TGCAGTGCTGCCTCGGCCGGGCTAGACATAGCCAAAAACATTCAGTACTTC. Protein: CSAASAGLDIAKNIQYF.

The rearrangement joins TRBV7-9 to TRBJ2-3, with D perhaps matching TRBD2 (5 bases). The CDR3 extends over 15 amino acids. V lost 5 bases and J 5 bases, leaving 17 bases between the germline ends. Germline values: CDR1 SEHNR, CDR2 FQNEAQ (reference sequence). The CDR3 loop is CASSERLALEDTQYF. CDR3 sequence (DNA): TGTGCCAGCAGCGAGCGGCTAGCCTTGGAAGATACGCAGTATTTT.

This clonotype came up a few times. The V gene is TRBV7-9, the J gene TRBJ2-5, with a weak D call TRBD2 (5 bases). The germline CDR1 and CDR2 sequences are SEHNR and FQNEAQ (reference sequence). V dropped 8 bases and J dropped 5 bases, with 12 bases sitting between them. The CDR3 sequence is 12 residues long. The CDR3 reads CASGWRAETQYF. Written as DNA, the CDR3 is TGTGCCAGCGGTTGGCGGGCGGAGACCCAGTACTTC.

The genes are TRBV7-9 and TRBJ2-4; D may correspond to TRBD1 or TRBD2 (5 bases each). This CDR3 contains 16 residues. CDR1 is SEHNR, CDR2 FQNEAQ, per germline (reference sequence). Between the trimmed V and J ends, which lost 1 base and 4 bases, there was a span of 14 bases. The CDR3, as DNA: TGTGCCAGCAGCTTAGAAGGGGCGGGTGGAAAAAACATTCAGTACTTC. Protein sequence: CASSLEGAGGKNIQYF.

The chain employs TRBV29-1 and TRBJ2-1; 7 nucleotides agree with TRBD1. The CDR3 runs to 17 residues. Looked up from germline, CDR1 is SQVTM and CDR2 is ANQGSEA. J gave up 4 bases and V 3 bases, and 15 bases lay outside the gene matches. CDR3 sequence reads: CSVDGNQGRQGYNEQFF. Written as DNA, the CDR3 is TGCAGCGTTGACGGGAACCAGGGGAGACAGGGATACAATGAGCAGTTCTTC.

As to this clonotype: Germline and junction disagree at one end, which may indicate a read error. The V gene is TRBV28, the J gene TRBJ2-5; either TRBD1 or TRBD2 may supply D (9 bases each). Germline V CDR1 and CDR2: MDHEN, SYDVKM. The CDR3 runs to 15 residues. CDR3 sequence (DNA): TGTGCCGGCAGTGCCCGGGACAGGGTAGCGGGGGAGCAGTACTTC. Translation: CAGSARDRVAGEQYF. Full variable domain (missing parts from reference TRBV28 and TRBJ2-5): DVKVTQSSRYLVKRTGEKVFLECVQDMDHENMFWYRQDPGLGLRLIYFSYDVKMKEKGDIPEGYSVSREKKERFSLILESASTNQTSMYLCAGSARDRVAGEQYFGPGTRLLVL.

This clonotype appeared a few times. V and J are TRBV7-9 and TRBJ1-2; D not certain. This CDR3 comprises 14 residues. The V gene's germline CDR1 is SEHNR and CDR2 FQNEAQ (reference sequence). With 5 bases removed from V and 6 bases from J, the gap between germline ends came to 16 bases. CDR3 in amino acids: CASSPETSTNGYTF. The CDR3 DNA reads as TGTGCCAGCAGCCCAGAAACTTCGACTAATGGCTACACCTTC.

The chain carries TRBV27 and TRBJ1-6; D might be TRBD1 (6 bases). CDR3 length: 17 residues. The germline CDR1 and CDR2 sequences are MNHEY and SMNVEV (reference sequence). Trimming took off 3 bases at V and 5 bases at J, with 17 bases between the two ends. The DNA of the CDR3 is TGTGCCAGCAGTTTCCCCGCGGACAGCCCTGATAATTCACCCCTCCACTTT. Translation gives CASSFPADSPDNSPLHF.

The chain employs TRBV11-1 and TRBJ1-1, with no clear D. The V and J ends lost 5 bases and 0 bases respectively, with 13 bases between them. The CDR3 totals 15 residues. In germline, CDR1 is SGHAT, CDR2 FQDESV (reference sequence). For the CDR3, the DNA is TGTGCCAGCAGCCAACCGGCCTCCATGAACACTGAAGCTTTCTTT. It specifies CASSQPASMNTEAFF. Combining the CDR3 with reference TRBV11-1 and TRBJ1-1 gives the whole variable domain EAEVAQSPRYKITEKSQAVAFWCDPISGHATLYWYRQILGQGPELLVQFQDESVVDDSQLPKDRFSAERLKGVDSTLKIQPAELGDSAMYLCASSQPASMNTEAFFGQGTRLTVV.

This chain connects TRBV7-2 to TRBJ2-3; D call uncertain. The length of the CDR3 is 12 residues. Trimming took off 0 bases at V and 10 bases at J, with 8 bases between the two ends. Germline loops: CDR1 SGHTA, CDR2 FQGNSA. The CDR3 region has the DNA TGTGCCAGCAGCTTAGCGCCTCCCTCGCAGTATTTT. The encoded protein is CASSLAPPSQYF.

This clonotype turned up a few times. The rearrangement links TRBV3-1 to TRBJ2-5, with D unresolved. The CDR3 extends over 15 amino acids. Trimming pared 0 bases from V and 7 bases from J, leaving 15 bases between. Germline V gives CDR1 LGHDT, CDR2 YNNKEL (reference sequence). The CDR3 DNA sequence: TGTGCCAGCAGCCAAGAAGATGGGATTTTACGGACCCAGTACTTC. Protein: CASSQEDGILRTQYF.

The chain recombines TRBV29-1 with TRBJ1-3; 8 bases align to TRBD1. Trimming took 7 bases from V and 1 from J; bases not matched to a gene: 6. The germline V gene encodes CDR1 SQVTM and CDR2 ANQGSEA. The CDR3 has 14 amino acids. CDR3 nucleotide sequence: TGCAGCGCCGGGACAGGAGGGTCTGGAAACACCATATATTTT. As protein: CSAGTGGSGNTIYF.

The chain joins TRBV6-6 to TRBJ1-2; D gene uncertain. The CDR3 has 13 amino acids. The germline CDR1 and CDR2 sequences are MNHNY and SVGAGI (reference sequence). V was trimmed by 0 bases and J by 7 bases, leaving 9 bases between them. This chain's CDR3 is CASSYSAGCGYTF. In DNA form, the CDR3 reads TGTGCCAGCAGTTACTCAGCCGGGTGTGGCTACACCTTC.

This chain's CDR3 is CASSLVGDPGQFF. CDR3 coding DNA: TGTGCCAGCAGCTTAGTTGGTGATCCCGGGCAGTTCTTC. The V call is TRBV7-8, the J call TRBJ2-1; D remains unclear. V was cut by 1 base and J by 12 bases, with 13 bases left in between. CDR3 size: 13 residues. Germline V gives CDR1 SGHVS, CDR2 FQNEAQ.

This clonotype appeared many times. The chain employs TRBV29-1 and TRBJ2-1; D gene ambiguous. This CDR3 contains 12 residues. V was clipped by 1 base and J by 11 bases, with 12 bases between them. Germline values: CDR1 SQVTM, CDR2 ANQGSEA. CDR3 sequence reads: CSVEVNEYKQFF. The CDR3 nucleotides read TGCAGCGTTGAAGTTAACGAATACAAGCAGTTCTTC.

The rearrangement joins TRBV10-3 to TRBJ2-5; 7 bases are shared with TRBD2. The CDR3 extends over 11 amino acids. In germline, CDR1 is ENHRY, CDR2 SYGVKD. J gave up 11 bases and V 3 bases, and 3 bases lay outside the gene matches. The CDR3: CAISDARGQYF. CDR3 sequence (DNA): TGTGCCATCAGTGATGCGCGGGGGCAGTACTTC.

The chain carries TRBV6-5 and TRBJ2-1; D possibly uses TRBD1 or TRBD2 (11 bases each). This CDR3 spans 20 amino acids. Germline assignment: CDR1 MNHEY and CDR2 SVGAGI. Trimming shortened V by 7 bases and J by 7 bases, and 35 bases separated the two germline ends. The CDR3 here is CASIKPGQGVLAGVSNEQFF. The DNA of the CDR3 is TGTGCCAGCATTAAACCGGGACAGGGGGTACTAGCGGGAGTTTCGAATGAGCAGTTCTTC.

The chain couples TRBV10-3 to TRBJ2-7; D may correspond to TRBD1 or TRBD2 (5 bases each). The CDR3 is 16 residues long. V lost 6 bases to trimming and J lost 2 bases, with 20 bases between them. CDR1 ENHRY and CDR2 SYGVKD come from the germline V gene. The CDR3 region has the DNA TGTGCCATCAGGGGACGGTGGAGCGGTGAAACCTACGAGCAGTACTTC. Translation gives CAIRGRWSGETYEQYF.

The chain carries TRBV12-3 or TRBV12-4 and TRBJ2-3; no reliable D call. V was cut by 7 bases and J by 3 bases, with 14 bases left in between. The CDR3 length is 14 residues. The CDR3 reads CASTLVRSTDTQYF. The DNA of the CDR3 is TGTGCCAGCACCTTAGTACGGAGTACAGATACGCAGTATTTT.

This clonotype has a handful of counts. The V call is TRBV2, the J call TRBJ1-2; D unclear. V was cut by 6 bases and J by 6 bases, with 8 bases left in between. The CDR3 runs to 11 residues. Germline-derived CDR1 and CDR2 are SNHLY and FYNNEI. The CDR3 DNA sequence: TGTGCCAGCAGCCTCAGGAATGGCTACACCTTC. This gives the protein CASSLRNGYTF.